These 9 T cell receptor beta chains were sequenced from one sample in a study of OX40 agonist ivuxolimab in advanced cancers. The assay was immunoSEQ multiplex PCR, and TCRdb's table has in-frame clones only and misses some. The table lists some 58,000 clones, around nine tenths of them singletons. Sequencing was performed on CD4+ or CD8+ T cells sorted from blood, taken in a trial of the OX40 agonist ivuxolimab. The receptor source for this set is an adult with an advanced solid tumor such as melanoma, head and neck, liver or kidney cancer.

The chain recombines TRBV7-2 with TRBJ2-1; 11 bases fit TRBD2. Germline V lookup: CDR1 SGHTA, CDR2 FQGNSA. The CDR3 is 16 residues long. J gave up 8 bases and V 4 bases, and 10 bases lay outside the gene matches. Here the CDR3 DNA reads TGTGCCAGCAGCTCCTATAGCGGGAGGGCCGTAGATGAGCAGTTCTTC. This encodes CASSSYSGRAVDEQFF.

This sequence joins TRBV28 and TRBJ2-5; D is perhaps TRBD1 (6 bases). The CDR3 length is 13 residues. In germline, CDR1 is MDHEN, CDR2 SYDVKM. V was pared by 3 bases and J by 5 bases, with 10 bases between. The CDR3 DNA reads TGTGCCAGCAGTTTGGGGGCAACGGAGACCCAGTACTTC. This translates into CASSLGATETQYF.

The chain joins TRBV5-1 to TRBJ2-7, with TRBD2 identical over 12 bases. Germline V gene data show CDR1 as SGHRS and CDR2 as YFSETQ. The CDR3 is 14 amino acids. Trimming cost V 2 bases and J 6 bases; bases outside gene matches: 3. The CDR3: CASSFQLAGGEQYF. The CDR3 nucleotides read TGCGCCAGCAGCTTTCAACTAGCGGGAGGCGAGCAGTACTTC.

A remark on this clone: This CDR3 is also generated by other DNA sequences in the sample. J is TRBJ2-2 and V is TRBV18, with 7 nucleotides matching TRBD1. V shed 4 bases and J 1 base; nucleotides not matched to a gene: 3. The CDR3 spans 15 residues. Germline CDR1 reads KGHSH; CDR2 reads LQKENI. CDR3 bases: TGTGCCAGCTCACTGGGACAGAGGAACACCGGGGAGCTGTTTTTT. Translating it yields CASSLGQRNTGELFF.

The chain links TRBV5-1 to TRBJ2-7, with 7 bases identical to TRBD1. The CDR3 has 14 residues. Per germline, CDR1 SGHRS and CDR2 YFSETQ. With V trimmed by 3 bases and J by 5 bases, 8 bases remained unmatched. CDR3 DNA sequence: TGCGCCAGCAGCTCTTACCGGGACAGCCACGAGCAGTACTTC. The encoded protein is CASSSYRDSHEQYF.

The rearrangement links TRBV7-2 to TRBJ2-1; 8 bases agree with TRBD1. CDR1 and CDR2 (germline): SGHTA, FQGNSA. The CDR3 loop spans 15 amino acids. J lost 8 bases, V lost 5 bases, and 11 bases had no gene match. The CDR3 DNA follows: TGTGCCAGCAGCATCGGGCAGGGGGCTTTCGATGAGCAGTTCTTC. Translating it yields CASSIGQGAFDEQFF.

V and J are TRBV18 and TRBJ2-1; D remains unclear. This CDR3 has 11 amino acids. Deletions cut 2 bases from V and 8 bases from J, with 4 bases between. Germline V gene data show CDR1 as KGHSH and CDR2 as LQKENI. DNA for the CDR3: TGTGCCAGCTCACCAGGGGATGAGCAGTTCTTC. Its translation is CASSPGDEQFF.

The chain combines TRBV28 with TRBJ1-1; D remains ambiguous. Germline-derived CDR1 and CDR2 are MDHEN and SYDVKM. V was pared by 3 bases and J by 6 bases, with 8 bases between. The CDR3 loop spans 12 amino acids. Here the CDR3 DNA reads TGTGCCAGCAGTTTCTGGGAATCTGAAGCTTTCTTT. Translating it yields CASSFWESEAFF.

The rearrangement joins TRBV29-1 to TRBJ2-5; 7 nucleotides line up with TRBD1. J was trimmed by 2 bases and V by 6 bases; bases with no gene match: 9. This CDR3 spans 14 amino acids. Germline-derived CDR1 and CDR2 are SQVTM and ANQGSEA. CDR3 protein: CSVPQGTAQETQYF. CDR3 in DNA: TGCAGCGTACCCCAGGGGACAGCTCAAGAGACCCAGTACTTC.